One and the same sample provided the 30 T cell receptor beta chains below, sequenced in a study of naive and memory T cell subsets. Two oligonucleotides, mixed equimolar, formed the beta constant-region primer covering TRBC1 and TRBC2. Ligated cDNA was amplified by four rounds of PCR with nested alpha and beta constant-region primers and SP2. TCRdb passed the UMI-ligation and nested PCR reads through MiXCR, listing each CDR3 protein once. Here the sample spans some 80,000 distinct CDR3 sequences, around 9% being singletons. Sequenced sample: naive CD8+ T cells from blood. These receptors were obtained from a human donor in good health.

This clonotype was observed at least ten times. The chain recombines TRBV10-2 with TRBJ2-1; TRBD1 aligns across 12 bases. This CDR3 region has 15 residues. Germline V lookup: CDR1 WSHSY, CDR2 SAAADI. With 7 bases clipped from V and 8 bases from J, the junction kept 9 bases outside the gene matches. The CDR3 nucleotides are TGCGCCAGCATCTTAGGGACAGGGGGCGTAGATGAGCAGTTCTTC. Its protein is CASILGTGGVDEQFF.

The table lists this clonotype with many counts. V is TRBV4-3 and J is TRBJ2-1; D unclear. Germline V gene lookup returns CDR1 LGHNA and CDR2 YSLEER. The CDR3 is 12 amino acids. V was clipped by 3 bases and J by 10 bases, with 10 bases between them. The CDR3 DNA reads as TGCGCCAGCAGCCATGGCAGCCAGGAGCAGTTCTTC. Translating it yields CASSHGSQEQFF.

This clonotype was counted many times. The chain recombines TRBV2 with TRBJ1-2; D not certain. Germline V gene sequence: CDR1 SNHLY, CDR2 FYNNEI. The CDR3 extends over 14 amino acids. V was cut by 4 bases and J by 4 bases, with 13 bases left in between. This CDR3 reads CASSADTRTYGYTF. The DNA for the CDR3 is TGTGCCAGCAGTGCCGACACACGGACCTATGGCTACACCTTC.

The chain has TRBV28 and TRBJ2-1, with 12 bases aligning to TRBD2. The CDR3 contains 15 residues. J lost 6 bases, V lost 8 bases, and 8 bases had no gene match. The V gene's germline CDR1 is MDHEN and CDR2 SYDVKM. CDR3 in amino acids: CASRLLAGGRNEQFF. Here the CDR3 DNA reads TGTGCCAGCCGACTTCTAGCGGGAGGGCGCAATGAGCAGTTCTTC.

The CDR3 DNA reads as TGTGCCAGCAGCCTGACAGGGGATAGCAATCAGCCCCAGCATTTT. It translates to CASSLTGDSNQPQHF. The V and J genes are TRBV7-9 and TRBJ1-5; the match to TRBD1 covers 8 bases. This CDR3 spans 15 amino acids. Trimming at V came to 5 bases and at J to 0 bases, leaving 3 bases not matched to a gene. CDR1 SEHNR and CDR2 FQNEAQ come from the germline V gene (reference sequence).

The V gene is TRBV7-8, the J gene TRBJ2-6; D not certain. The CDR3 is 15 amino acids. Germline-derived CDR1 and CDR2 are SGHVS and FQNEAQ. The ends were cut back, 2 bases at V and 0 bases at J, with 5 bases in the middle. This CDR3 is CASSLWSSGANVLTF. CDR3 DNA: TGTGCCAGCAGCTTATGGAGCTCTGGGGCCAACGTCCTGACTTTC.

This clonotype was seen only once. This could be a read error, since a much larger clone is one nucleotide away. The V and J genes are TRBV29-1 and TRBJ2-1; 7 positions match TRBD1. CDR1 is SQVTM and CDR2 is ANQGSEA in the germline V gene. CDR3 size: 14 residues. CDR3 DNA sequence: TGCAGCGTTCTGACAGGGACCGTAAACAATGAGAAGTTCTTC. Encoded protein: CSVLTGTVNNEKFF.

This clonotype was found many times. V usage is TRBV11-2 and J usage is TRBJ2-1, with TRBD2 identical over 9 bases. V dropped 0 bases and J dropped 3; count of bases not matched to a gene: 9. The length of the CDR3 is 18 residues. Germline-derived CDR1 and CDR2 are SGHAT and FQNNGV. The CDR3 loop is CASSLDRSRTSDYNEQFF. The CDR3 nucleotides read TGTGCCAGCAGCTTAGATCGGTCCCGGACTAGCGACTACAATGAGCAGTTCTTC. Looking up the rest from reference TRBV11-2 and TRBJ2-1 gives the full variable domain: EAGVAQSPRYKIIEKRQSVAFWCNPISGHATLYWYQQILGQGPKLLIQFQNNGVVDDSQLPKDRFSAERLKGVDSTLKIQPAKLEDSAVYLCASSLDRSRTSDYNEQFFGPGTRLTVL.

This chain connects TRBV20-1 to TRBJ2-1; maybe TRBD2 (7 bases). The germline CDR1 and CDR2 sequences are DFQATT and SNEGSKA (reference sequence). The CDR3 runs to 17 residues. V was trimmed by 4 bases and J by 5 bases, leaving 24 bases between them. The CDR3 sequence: CSATGSVERDTNNEQFF. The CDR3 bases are TGCAGTGCTACAGGATCGGTGGAGCGGGACACCAACAATGAGCAGTTCTTC.

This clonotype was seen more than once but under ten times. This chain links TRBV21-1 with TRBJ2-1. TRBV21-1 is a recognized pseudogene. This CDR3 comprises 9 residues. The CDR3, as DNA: TGTGCCAGCGGTGATGAGCAGTTCTTC. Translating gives CASGDEQFF.

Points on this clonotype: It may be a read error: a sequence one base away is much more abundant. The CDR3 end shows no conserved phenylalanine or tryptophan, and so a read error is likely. The CDR3 reads CASDDRSTEAFY. CDR3 nucleotides: TGTGCCAGCGATGACAGATCAACTGAAGCTTTCTAT. The J gene is TRBJ1-1, the V gene TRBV30; perhaps TRBD1 as D (5 bases). Germline assignment: CDR1 GTSNPN and CDR2 SVGIG (reference sequence). The CDR3 covers 12 residues. V lost 8 bases and J 5 bases, leaving 15 bases between the germline ends.

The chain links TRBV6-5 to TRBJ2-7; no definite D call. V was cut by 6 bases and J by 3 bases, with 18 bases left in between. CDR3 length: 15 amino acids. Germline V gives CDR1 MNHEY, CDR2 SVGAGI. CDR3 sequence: CASSPGRAIVYEQYF. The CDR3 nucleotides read TGTGCCAGCAGCCCCGGACGGGCAATAGTCTACGAGCAGTACTTC.

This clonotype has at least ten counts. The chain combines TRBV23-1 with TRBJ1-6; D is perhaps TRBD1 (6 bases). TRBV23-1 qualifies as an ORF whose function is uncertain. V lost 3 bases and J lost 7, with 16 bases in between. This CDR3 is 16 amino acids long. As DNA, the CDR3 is TGCGCCAGCAGTCACCTACAGGGTGTTACAAATTCACCCCTCCACTTT. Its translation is CASSHLQGVTNSPLHF.

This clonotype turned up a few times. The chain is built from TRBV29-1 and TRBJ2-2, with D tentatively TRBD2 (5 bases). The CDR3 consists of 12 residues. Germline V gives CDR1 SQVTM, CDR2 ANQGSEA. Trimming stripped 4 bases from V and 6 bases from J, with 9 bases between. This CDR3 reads CSVGGVAGELFF. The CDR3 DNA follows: TGCAGCGTTGGGGGAGTGGCCGGGGAGCTGTTTTTT.

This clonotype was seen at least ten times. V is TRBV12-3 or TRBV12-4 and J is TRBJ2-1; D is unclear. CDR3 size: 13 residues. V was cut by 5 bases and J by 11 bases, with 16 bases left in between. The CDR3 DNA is TGTGCCAGCAGTCCTGGTTCGGTAGCCAAGCAGTTCTTC. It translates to CASSPGSVAKQFF.

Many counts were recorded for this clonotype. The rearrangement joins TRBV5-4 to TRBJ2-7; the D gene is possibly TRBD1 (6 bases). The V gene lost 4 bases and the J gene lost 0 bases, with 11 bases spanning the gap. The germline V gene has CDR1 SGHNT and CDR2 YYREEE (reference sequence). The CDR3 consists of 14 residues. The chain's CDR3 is CASSLWDNSYEQYF. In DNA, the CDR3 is TGTGCCAGCAGCCTATGGGACAACTCCTACGAGCAGTACTTC.

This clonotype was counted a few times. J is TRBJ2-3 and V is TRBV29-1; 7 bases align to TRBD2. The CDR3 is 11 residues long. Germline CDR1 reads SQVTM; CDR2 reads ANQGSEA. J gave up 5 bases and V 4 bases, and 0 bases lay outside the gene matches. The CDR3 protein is CSVGGGDTQYF. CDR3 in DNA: TGCAGCGTTGGGGGGGGAGATACGCAGTATTTT.

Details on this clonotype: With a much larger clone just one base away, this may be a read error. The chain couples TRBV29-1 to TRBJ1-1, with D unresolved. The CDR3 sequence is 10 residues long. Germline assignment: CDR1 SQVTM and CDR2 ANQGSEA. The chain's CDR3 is CSAIISEASF. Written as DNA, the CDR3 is TGCAGCGCCATAATCTCTGAAGCTTCCTTT.

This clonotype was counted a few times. CDR3 in DNA: TGTGCCAGCAGCCTCAGCCGGGACCGGCCCCAGCATTTT. Residues: CASSLSRDRPQHF. The chain is built from TRBV6-5 and TRBJ1-5, with D perhaps TRBD1 (5 bases). Germline loops: CDR1 MNHEY, CDR2 SVGAGI. This CDR3 is 13 amino acids long. Trimming cost V 6 bases and J 9 bases, with 15 bases left between them.

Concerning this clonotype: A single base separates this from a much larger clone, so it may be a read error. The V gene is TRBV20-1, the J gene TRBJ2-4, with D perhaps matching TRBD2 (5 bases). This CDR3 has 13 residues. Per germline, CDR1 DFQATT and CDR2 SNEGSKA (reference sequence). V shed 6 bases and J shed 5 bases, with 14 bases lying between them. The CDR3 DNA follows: TGCAGTGCAAAGCGGCCAACCGAAAACATTCAGTACTTC. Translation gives CSAKRPTENIQYF.

The CDR3 loop is CSVESSGSYNEQFF. The CDR3 nucleotides are TGCAGCGTTGAATCTAGCGGCTCCTACAATGAGCAGTTCTTC. The V call is TRBV29-1, the J call TRBJ2-1; 7 bases line up with TRBD2. The V segment lost 2 bases and the J segment 0 bases; nucleotides outside the gene matches: 1. The germline V gene encodes CDR1 SQVTM and CDR2 ANQGSEA. This CDR3 comprises 14 residues.

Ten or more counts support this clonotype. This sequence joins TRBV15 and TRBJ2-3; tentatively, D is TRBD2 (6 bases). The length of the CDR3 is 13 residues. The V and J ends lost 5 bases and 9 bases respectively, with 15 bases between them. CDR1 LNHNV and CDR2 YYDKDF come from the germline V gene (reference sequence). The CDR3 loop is CATSGLAPVTQYF. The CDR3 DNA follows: TGTGCCACCAGCGGTCTAGCGCCCGTGACGCAGTATTTT. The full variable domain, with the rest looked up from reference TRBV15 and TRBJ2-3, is DAMVIQNPRYQVTQFGKPVTLSCSQTLNHNVMYWYQQKSSQAPKLLFHYYDKDFNNEADTPDNFQSRRPNTSFCFLDIRSPGLGDTAMYLCATSGLAPVTQYFGPGTRLTVL.

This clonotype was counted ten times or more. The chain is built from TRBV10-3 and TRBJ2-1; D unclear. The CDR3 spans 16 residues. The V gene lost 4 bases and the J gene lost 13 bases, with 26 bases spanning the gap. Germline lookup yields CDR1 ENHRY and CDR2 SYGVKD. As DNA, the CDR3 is TGTGCCATCAGTGTGTCGTTAGCCCCCATGGGATTGCGACAGTTCTTC. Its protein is CAISVSLAPMGLRQFF.

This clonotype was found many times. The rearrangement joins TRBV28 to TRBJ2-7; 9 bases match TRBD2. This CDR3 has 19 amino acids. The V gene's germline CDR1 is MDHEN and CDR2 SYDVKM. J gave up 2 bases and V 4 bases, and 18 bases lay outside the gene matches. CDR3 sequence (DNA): TGTGCCAGCAGTTCCCTGGGACTAGCCGTGATCACGAGTCCCTACGAGCAGTACTTC. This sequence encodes CASSSLGLAVITSPYEQYF. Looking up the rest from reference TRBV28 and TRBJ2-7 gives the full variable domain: DVKVTQSSRYLVKRTGEKVFLECVQDMDHENMFWYRQDPGLGLRLIYFSYDVKMKEKGDIPEGYSVSREKKERFSLILESASTNQTSMYLCASSSLGLAVITSPYEQYFGPGTRLTVT.

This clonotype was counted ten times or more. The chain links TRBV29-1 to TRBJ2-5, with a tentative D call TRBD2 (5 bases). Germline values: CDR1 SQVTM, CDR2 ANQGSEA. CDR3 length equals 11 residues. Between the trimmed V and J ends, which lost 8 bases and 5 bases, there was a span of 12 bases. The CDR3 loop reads CSPAIAETQYF. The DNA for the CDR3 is TGCAGCCCTGCGATAGCGGAGACCCAGTACTTC.

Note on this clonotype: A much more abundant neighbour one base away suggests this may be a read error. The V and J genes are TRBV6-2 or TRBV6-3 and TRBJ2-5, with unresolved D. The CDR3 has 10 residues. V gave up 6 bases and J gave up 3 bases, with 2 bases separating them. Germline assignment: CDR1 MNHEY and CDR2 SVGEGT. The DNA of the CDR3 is TGTGCCAGCAGGGAAGAGACCCAGTACTTC. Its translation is CASREETQYF.

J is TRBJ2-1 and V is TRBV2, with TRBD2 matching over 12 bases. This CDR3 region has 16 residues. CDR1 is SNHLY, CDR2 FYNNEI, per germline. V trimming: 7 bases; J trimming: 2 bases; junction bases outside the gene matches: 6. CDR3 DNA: TGTGCCAGCACCCAAGGACTAGCGGGGACCTACAATGAGCAGTTCTTC. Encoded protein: CASTQGLAGTYNEQFF.

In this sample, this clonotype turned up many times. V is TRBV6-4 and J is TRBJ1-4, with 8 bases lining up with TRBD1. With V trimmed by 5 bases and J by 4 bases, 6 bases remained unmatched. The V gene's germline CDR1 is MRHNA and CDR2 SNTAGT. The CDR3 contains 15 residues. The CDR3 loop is CASSPGQGFNEKLFF. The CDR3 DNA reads TGTGCCAGCAGTCCCGGACAGGGATTTAATGAAAAACTGTTTTTT.

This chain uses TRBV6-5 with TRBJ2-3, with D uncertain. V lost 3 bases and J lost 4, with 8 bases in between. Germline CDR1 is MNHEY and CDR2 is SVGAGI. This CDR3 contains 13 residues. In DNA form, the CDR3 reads TGTGCCAGCAGTTATTCCCGAGCAGATACGCAGTATTTT. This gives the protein CASSYSRADTQYF.

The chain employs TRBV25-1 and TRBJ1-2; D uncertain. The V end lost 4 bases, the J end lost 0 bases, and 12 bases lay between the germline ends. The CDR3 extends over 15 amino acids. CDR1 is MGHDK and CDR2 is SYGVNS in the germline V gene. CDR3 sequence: CASSGYGPTNYGYTF. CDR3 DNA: TGTGCCAGCAGTGGGTACGGGCCGACTAACTATGGCTACACCTTC.